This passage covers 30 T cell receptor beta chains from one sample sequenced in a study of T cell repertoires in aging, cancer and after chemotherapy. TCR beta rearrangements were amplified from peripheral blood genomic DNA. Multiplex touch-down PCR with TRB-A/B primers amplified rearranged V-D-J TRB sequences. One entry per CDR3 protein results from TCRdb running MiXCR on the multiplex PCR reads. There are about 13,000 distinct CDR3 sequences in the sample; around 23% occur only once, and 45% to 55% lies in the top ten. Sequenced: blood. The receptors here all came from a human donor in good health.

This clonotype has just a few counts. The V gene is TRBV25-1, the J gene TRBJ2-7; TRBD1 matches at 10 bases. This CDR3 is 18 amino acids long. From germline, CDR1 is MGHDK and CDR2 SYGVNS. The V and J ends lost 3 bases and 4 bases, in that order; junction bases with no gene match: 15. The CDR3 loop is CASSEGGTTGGVGYEQYF. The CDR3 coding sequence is TGTGCCAGCAGTGAGGGGGGGACGACAGGGGGCGTAGGGTACGAGCAGTACTTC.

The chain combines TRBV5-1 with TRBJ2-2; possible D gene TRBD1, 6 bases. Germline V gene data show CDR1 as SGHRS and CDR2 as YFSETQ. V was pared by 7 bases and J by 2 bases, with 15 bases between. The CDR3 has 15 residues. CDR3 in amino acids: CASRRTEINTGELFF. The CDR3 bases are TGCGCCAGCCGGCGGACAGAAATTAACACCGGGGAGCTGTTTTTT.

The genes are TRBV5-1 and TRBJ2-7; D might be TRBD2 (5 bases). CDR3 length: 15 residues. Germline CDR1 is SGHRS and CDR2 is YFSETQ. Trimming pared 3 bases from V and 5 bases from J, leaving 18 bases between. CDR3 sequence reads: CASSSGGNVPNEQYF. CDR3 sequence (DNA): TGCGCCAGCAGCTCTGGAGGTAACGTCCCCAACGAGCAGTACTTC.

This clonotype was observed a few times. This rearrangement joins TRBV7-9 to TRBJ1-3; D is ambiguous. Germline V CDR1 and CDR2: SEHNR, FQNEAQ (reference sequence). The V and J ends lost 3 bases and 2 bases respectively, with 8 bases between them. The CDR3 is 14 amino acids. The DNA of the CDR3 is TGTGCCAGCAGCTTTTGGCCGCCTGGAAACACCATATATTTT. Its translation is CASSFWPPGNTIYF.

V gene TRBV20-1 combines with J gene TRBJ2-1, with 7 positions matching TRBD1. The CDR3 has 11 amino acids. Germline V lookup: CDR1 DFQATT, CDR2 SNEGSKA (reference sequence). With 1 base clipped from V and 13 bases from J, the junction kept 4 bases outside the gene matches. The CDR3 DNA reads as TGCAGTGCTAGAGTAGGACAGGACCAGTTCTTC. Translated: CSARVGQDQFF.

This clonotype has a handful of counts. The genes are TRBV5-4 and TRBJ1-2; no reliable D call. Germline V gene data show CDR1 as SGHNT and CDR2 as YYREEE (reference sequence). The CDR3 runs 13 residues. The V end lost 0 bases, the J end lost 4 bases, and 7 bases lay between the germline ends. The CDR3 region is CASSLGGLYGYTF. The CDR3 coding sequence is TGTGCCAGCAGCTTGGGAGGGCTCTATGGCTACACCTTC. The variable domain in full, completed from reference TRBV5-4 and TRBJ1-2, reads ETGVTQSPTHLIKTRGQQVTLRCSSQSGHNTVSWYQQALGQGPQFIFQYYREEENGRGNFPPRFSGLQFPNYSSELNVNALELDDSALYLCASSLGGLYGYTFGSGTRLTVV.

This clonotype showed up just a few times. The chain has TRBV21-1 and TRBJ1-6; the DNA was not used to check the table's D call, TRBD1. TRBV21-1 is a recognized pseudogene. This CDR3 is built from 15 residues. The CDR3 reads CASSPRGRGNSPLHF. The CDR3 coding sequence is TGTGCCAGCAGCCCCCGTGGCAGGGGTAATTCACCCCTCCACTTT.

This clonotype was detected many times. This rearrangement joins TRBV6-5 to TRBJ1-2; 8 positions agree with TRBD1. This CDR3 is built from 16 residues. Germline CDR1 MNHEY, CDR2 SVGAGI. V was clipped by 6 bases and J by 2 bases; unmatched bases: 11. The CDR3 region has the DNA TGTGCCAGCAGCGGACTGACAGGGGACGAGAACTATGGCTACACCTTC. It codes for CASSGLTGDENYGYTF.

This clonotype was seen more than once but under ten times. The CDR3 nucleotides are TGTGCCAGCAGGACAGACGCAACTAATGAAAAACTGTTTTTT. Residues: CASRTDATNEKLFF. This chain joins TRBV25-1 and TRBJ1-4, with D possibly being TRBD1 (5 bases). The V and J ends lost 6 bases and 0 bases respectively, with 8 bases between them. The CDR3 has 14 residues. Germline CDR1 MGHDK, CDR2 SYGVNS.

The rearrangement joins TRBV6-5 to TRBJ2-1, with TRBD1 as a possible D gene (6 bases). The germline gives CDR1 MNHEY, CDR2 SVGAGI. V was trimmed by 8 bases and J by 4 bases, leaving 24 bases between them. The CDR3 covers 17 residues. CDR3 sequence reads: CASSVPQTGNFYNEQFF. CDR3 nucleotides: TGTGCCAGCTCTGTCCCCCAAACAGGGAACTTTTACAATGAGCAGTTCTTC.

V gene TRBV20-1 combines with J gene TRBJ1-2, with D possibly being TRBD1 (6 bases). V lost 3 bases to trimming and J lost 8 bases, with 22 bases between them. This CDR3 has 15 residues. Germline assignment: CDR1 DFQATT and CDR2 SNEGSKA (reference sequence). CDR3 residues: CSASLWDTGLLGYTF. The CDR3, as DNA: TGCAGTGCTAGCTTATGGGACACAGGATTGTTAGGCTACACCTTC.

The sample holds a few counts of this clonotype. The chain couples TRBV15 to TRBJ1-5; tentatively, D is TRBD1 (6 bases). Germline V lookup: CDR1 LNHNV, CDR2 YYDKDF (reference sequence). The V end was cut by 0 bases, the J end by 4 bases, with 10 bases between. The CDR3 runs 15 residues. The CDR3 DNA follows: TGTGCCACCAGCAGAGACGGGGGGCCGAATCAGCCCCAGCATTTT. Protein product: CATSRDGGPNQPQHF.

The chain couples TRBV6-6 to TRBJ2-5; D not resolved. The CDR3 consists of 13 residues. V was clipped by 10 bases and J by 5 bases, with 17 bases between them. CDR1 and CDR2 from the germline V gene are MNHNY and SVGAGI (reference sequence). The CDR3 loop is CATNPHGFETQYF. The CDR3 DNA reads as TGTGCCACCAATCCCCACGGCTTCGAGACCCAGTACTTC.

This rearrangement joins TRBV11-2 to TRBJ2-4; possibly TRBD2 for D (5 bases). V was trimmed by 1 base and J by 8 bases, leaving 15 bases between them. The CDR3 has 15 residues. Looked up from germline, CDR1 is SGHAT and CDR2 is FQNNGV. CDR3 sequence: CASSLGVEGRHIQYF. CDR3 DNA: TGTGCCAGCAGCTTAGGGGTTGAGGGCCGGCACATTCAGTACTTC.

The CDR3 nucleotides read TGTGCCAGCAGGCACCTGAAAAGGGCTGAAGCTTTCTTT. Translated: CASRHLKRAEAFF. The rearrangement links TRBV5-6 to TRBJ1-1; unclear D gene. The CDR3 extends over 13 amino acids. The V and J ends lost 5 bases and 6 bases respectively, with 14 bases between them. Germline V gene data show CDR1 as SGHDT and CDR2 as YYEEEE. Together with reference TRBV5-6 and TRBJ1-1, the CDR3 gives the full variable domain: DAGVTQSPTHLIKTRGQQVTLRCSPKSGHDTVSWYQQALGQGPQFIFQYYEEEERQRGNFPDRFSGHQFPNYSSELNVNALLLGDSALYLCASRHLKRAEAFFGQGTRLTVV.

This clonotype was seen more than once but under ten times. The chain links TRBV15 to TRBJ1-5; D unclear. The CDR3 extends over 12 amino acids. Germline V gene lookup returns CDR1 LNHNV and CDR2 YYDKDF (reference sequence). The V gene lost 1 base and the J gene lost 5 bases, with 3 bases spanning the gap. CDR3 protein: CATSRGDQPQHF. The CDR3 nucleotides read TGTGCCACCAGCAGAGGTGATCAGCCCCAGCATTTT.

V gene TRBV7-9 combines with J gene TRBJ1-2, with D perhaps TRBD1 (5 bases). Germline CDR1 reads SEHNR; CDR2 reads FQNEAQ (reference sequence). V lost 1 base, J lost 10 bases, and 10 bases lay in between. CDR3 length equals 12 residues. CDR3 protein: CASSLDRGLYTF. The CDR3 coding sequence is TGTGCCAGCAGCTTAGATAGGGGCCTCTACACCTTC. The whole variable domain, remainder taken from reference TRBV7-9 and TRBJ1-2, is DTGVSQNPRHKITKRGQNVTFRCDPISEHNRLYWYRQTLGQGPEFLTYFQNEAQLEKSRLLSDRFSAERPKGSFSTLEIQRTEQGDSAMYLCASSLDRGLYTFGSGTRLTVV.

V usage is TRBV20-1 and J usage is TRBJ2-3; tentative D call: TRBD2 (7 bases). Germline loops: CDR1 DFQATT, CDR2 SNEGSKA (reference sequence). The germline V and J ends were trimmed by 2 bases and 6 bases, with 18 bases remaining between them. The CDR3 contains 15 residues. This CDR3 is CSARKVAGAGDTQYF. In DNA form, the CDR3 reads TGCAGTGCTAGAAAGGTGGCGGGGGCCGGGGATACGCAGTATTTT.

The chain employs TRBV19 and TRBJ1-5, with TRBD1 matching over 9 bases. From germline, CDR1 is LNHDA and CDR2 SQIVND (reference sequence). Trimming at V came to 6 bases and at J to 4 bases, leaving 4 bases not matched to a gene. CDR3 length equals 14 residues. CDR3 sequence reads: CASSRDRVNQPQHF. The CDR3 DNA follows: TGTGCCAGTAGCAGGGACAGGGTTAATCAGCCCCAGCATTTT.

The CDR3 bases are TGTGCCAGTAGTATGAGGCTTATGAGTGCTCAGCCCCTAAACTATGGCTACACCTTC. Its translation: CASSMRLMSAQPLNYGYTF. The chain uses TRBV19 and TRBJ1-2; D ambiguous. The V end lost 3 bases, the J end lost 2 bases, and 25 bases lay between the germline ends. The CDR3 length is 19 residues. Germline CDR1 LNHDA, CDR2 SQIVND (reference sequence). Full variable domain (remainder filled in from reference TRBV19 and TRBJ1-2): DGGITQSPKYLFRKEGQNVTLSCEQNLNHDAMYWYRQDPGQGLRLIYYSQIVNDFQKGDIAEGYSVSREKKESFPLTVTSAQKNPTAFYLCASSMRLMSAQPLNYGYTFGSGTRLTVV.

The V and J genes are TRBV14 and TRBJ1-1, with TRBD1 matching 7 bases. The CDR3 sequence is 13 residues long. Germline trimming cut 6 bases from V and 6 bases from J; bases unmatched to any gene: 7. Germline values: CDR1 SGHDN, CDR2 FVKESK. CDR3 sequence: CASRGTAYAEAFF. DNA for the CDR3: TGTGCCAGCAGGGGGACAGCGTACGCTGAAGCTTTCTTT. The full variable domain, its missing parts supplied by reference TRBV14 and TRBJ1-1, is EAGVTQFPSHSVIEKGQTVTLRCDPISGHDNLYWYRRVMGKEIKFLLHFVKESKQDESGMPNNRFLAERTGGTYSTLKVQPAELEDSGVYFCASRGTAYAEAFFGQGTRLTVV.

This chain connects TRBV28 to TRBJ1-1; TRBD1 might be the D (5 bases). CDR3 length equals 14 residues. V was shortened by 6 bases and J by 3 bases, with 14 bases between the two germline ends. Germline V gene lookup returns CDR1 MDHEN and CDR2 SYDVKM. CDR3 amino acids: CASSQQGGHTEAFF. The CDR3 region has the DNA TGTGCCAGCAGCCAGCAGGGCGGGCACACTGAAGCTTTCTTT.

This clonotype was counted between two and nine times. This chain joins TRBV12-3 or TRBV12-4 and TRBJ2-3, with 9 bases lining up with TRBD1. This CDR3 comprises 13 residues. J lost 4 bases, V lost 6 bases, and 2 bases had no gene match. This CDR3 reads CASRGQGSDTQYF. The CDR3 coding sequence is TGTGCCAGCAGGGGACAGGGATCAGATACGCAGTATTTT.

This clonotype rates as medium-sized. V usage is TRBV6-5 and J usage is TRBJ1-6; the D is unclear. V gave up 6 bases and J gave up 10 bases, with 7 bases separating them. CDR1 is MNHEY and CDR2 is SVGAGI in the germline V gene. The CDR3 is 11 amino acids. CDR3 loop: CASSDGSPLHF. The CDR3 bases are TGTGCCAGCAGCGACGGATCACCCCTCCACTTT.

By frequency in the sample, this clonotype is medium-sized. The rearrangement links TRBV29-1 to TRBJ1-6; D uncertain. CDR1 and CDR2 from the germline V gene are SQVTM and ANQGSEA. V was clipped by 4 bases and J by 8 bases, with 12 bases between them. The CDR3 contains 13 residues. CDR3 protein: CSVAMEYDSPLHF. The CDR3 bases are TGCAGCGTTGCTATGGAATACGATTCACCCCTCCACTTT. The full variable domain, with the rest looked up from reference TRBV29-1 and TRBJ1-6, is SAVISQKPSRDICQRGTSLTIQCQVDSQVTMMFWYRQQPGQSLTLIATANQGSEATYESGFVIDKFPISRPNLTFSTLTVSNMSPEDSSIYLCSVAMEYDSPLHFGNGTRLTVT.

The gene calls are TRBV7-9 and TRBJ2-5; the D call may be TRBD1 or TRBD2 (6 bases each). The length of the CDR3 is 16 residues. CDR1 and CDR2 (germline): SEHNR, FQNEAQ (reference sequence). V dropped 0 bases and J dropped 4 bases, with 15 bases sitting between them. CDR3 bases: TGTGCCAGCAGCTTAGCATCGAGGGGGGCCAGAGAGACCCAGTACTTC. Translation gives CASSLASRGARETQYF.

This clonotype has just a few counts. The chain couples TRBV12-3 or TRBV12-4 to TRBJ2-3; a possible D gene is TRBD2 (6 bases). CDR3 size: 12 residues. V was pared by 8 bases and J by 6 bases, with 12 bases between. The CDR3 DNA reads TGTGCCAGCGCCGGGGGTGGGGATACGCAGTATTTT. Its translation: CASAGGGDTQYF.

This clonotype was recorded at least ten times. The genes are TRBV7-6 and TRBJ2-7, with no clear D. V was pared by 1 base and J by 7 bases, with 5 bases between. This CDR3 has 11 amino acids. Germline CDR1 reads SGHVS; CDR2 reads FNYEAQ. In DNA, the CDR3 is TGTGCCAGCAGCTTAGGGCGAGAGCAGTACTTC. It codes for CASSLGREQYF. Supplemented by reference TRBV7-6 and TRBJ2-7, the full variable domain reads GAGVSQSPRYKVTKRGQDVALRCDPISGHVSLYWYRQALGQGPEFLTYFNYEAQQDKSGLPNDRFSAERPEGSISTLTIQRTEQRDSAMYRCASSLGREQYFGPGTRLTVT.

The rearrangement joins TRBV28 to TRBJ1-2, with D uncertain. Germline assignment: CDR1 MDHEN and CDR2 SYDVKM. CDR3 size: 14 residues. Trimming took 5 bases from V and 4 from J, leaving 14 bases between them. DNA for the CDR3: TGTGCCAGCAGTGCAGCGGGGAAAGGCTATGGCTACACCTTC. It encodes CASSAAGKGYGYTF.

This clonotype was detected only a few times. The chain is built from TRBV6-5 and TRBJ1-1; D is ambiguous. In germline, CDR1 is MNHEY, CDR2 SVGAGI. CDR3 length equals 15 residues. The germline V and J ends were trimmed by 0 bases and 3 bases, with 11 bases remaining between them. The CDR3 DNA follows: TGTGCCAGCAGTTACTCGTGGCGAGGTGACACTGAAGCTTTCTTT. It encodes CASSYSWRGDTEAFF.